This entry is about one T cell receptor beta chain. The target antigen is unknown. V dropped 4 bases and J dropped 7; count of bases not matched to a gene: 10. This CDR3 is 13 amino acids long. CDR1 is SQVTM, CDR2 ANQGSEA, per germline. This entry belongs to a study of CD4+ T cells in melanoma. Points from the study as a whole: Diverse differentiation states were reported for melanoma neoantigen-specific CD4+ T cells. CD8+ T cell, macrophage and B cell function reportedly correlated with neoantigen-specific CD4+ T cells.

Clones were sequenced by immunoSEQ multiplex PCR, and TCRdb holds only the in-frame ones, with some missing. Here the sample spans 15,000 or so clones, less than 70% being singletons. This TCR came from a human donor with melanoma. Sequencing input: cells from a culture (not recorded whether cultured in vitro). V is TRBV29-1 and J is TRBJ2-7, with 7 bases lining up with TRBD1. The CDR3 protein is CSVVLPGQYEQYF. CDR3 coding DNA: TGCAGCGTTGTGCTTCCGGGACAGTATGAGCAGTACTTC.